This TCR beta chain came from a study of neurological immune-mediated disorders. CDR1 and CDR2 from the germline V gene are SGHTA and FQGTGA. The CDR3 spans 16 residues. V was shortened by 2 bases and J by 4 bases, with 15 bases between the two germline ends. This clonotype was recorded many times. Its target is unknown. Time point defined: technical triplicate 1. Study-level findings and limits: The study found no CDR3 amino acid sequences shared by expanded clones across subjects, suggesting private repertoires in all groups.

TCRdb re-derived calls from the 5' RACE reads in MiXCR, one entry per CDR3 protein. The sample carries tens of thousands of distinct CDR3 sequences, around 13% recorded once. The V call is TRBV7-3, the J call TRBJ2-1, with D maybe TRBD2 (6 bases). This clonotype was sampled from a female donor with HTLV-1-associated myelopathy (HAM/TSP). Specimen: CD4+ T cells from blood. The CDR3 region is CASSLGGAGGYNEQFF. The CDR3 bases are TGTGCCAGCAGCTTAGGAGGAGCGGGCGGGTACAATGAGCAGTTCTTC.